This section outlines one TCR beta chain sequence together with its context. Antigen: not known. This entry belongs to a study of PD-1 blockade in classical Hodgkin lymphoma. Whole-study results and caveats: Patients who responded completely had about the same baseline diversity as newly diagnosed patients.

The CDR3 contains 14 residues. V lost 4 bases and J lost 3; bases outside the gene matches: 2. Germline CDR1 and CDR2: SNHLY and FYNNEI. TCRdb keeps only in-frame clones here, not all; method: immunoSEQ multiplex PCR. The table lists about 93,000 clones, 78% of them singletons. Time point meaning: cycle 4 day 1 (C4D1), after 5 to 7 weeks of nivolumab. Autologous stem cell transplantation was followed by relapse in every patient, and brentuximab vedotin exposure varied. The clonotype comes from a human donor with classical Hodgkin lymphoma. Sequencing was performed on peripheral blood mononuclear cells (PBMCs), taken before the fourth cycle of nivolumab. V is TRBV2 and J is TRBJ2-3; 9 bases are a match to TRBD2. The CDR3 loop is CASSVAGVTDTQYF. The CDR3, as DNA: TGTGCCAGCAGTGTAGCGGGGGTTACAGATACGCAGTATTTT.